The clone carrying this TCR beta chain was seen repeatedly, ten times or more. What it binds is not known. This entry is derived from a study of CD8+CD57+ T cells in acquired aplastic anemia. Study context: Yields of DNA that came from sorted CD4+ and CD8+ cells averaged roughly 3.2 ug.

In patients chosen for sequencing, flow cytometry had shown CD8+CD57+ cell expansion. The germline V gene encodes CDR1 SGHAT and CDR2 FQDESV (reference sequence). V was clipped by 6 bases and J by 5 bases; unmatched bases: 6. The CDR3 is 13 residues long. Genomic DNA was employed as the template in profiling TCR beta VDJ and CDR3. TCRdb recomputed calls from the reads with MiXCR, one row per CDR3 protein. The sample holds approximately 57,000 distinct CDR3 sequences, about 56% seen once. Study-level points and caveats: It was found that under 30 CD8+ CDR3 sequences were shared between patients and controls.

The chain carries TRBV11-1 and TRBJ2-5; 7 nucleotides line up with TRBD1. This receptor was obtained from a human donor with aplastic anemia. The sample comprised sorted CD4+, CD8+, or CD8+CD57+ T cells (not recorded which) from PBMCs. The CDR3 loop reads CASRPTGLETQYF. The CDR3 DNA is TGTGCCAGCAGACCGACAGGGTTGGAGACCCAGTACTTC.